The 10 T cell receptor beta chains below all came from one sample that was sequenced in a study of T cell responses to AZD1222 COVID-19 vaccine. The repertoire was sequenced with immunoSEQ multiplex PCR; TCRdb's copy has only in-frame clones and lacks some. The table has about 100,000 clones, around nine tenths seen once. Specimen: peripheral blood, collected on day 0 of AZD1222 vaccination. The receptors stem from an adult in good health.

This clone occurred once. The chain carries TRBV2 and TRBJ2-7; D is unclear. The CDR3 has 11 residues. Trimming stripped 3 bases from V and 9 bases from J, with 9 bases between. From germline, CDR1 is SNHLY and CDR2 FYNNEI. CDR3 coding DNA: TGTGCCAGCAGTGAGGCAGGAGTGCAGTACTTC. It is translated as CASSEAGVQYF.

The rearrangement uses TRBV5-1 and TRBJ1-1; D remains unclear. The CDR3 is made up of 15 amino acids. The V and J ends lost 3 bases and 0 bases respectively, with 12 bases between them. Germline V gene sequence: CDR1 SGHRS, CDR2 YFSETQ. Here the CDR3 DNA reads TGCGCCAGCAGCTCTATGGGTTTTCTGAACACTGAAGCTTTCTTT. It encodes CASSSMGFLNTEAFF.

This chain joins TRBV7-3 and TRBJ2-1, with TRBD1 matching 7 bases. The CDR3 is 16 amino acids. The V gene end was trimmed by 5 bases and the J gene end by 6 bases; junction bases not matched to a gene: 13. Looked up from germline, CDR1 is SGHTA and CDR2 is FQGTGA. CDR3 bases: TGTGCCAGCAGCCCTAACAGGGGTACTGTACGCAATGAGCAGTTCTTC. Amino acids: CASSPNRGTVRNEQFF. The complete variable domain, with remaining parts taken from reference TRBV7-3 and TRBJ2-1, reads GAGVSQTPSNKVTEKGKYVELRCDPISGHTALYWYRQSLGQGPEFLIYFQGTGAADDSGLPNDRFFAVRPEGSVSTLKIQRTERGDSAVYLCASSPNRGTVRNEQFFGPGTRLTVL.

J is TRBJ1-1 and V is TRBV14; D is possibly TRBD1 (5 bases). Trimming took off 1 base at V and 7 bases at J, with 13 bases between the two ends. CDR1 and CDR2 from the germline V gene are SGHDN and FVKESK. The CDR3 loop spans 14 amino acids. The CDR3 reads CASSQVRGFNEAFF. The CDR3 DNA is TGTGCCAGCAGCCAAGTACGGGGGTTCAATGAAGCTTTCTTT. The complete variable domain, with remaining parts taken from reference TRBV14 and TRBJ1-1, reads EAGVTQFPSHSVIEKGQTVTLRCDPISGHDNLYWYRRVMGKEIKFLLHFVKESKQDESGMPNNRFLAERTGGTYSTLKVQPAELEDSGVYFCASSQVRGFNEAFFGQGTRLTVV.

The chain carries TRBV3-1 (or the pseudogene TRBV3-2) and TRBJ1-6; no clear D. The CDR3 totals 13 residues. Trimming cost V 3 bases and J 11 bases, with 11 bases left between them. CDR1 is LGHDT and CDR2 is YNNKEL in the germline V gene (reference sequence). CDR3 residues: CASSQTTETPLHF. CDR3 DNA: TGTGCCAGCAGCCAGACTACAGAGACACCCCTCCACTTT.

This chain links TRBV7-8 with TRBJ1-1; no definite D call. The V end was cut by 1 base, the J end by 1 base, with 1 base between. CDR1 is SGHVS and CDR2 is FQNEAQ in the germline V gene. CDR3 length equals 12 residues. CDR3 residues: CASSLENTEAFF. Here the CDR3 DNA reads TGTGCCAGCAGCTTAGAGAACACTGAAGCTTTCTTT.

The chain employs TRBV14 and TRBJ1-1; a possible D gene is TRBD1 (6 bases). Germline CDR1 reads SGHDN; CDR2 reads FVKESK. This CDR3 is 17 amino acids long. V lost 1 base, J lost 7 bases, and 22 bases lay in between. This CDR3 is CASSQVAPLAGTLEAFF. The DNA for the CDR3 is TGTGCCAGCAGCCAAGTAGCCCCTCTCGCCGGGACACTTGAAGCTTTCTTT.

This chain uses TRBV3-1 (or the pseudogene TRBV3-2) with TRBJ1-1; TRBD1 might be the D (6 bases). Germline assignment: CDR1 LGHDT and CDR2 YNNKEL (reference sequence). Trimming stripped 5 bases from V and 1 base from J, with 14 bases between. The CDR3 spans 15 residues. The CDR3 DNA reads TGTGCCAGCAGCTCCCCCGGGACACGGAACACTGAAGCTTTCTTT. Translation: CASSSPGTRNTEAFF.

This rearrangement joins TRBV5-1 to TRBJ1-4, with TRBD1 identical over 7 bases. Looked up from germline, CDR1 is SGHRS and CDR2 is YFSETQ. V gave up 5 bases and J gave up 7 bases; unmatched junction bases: 17. CDR3 length equals 17 residues. In nucleotides, the CDR3 is TGCGCCAGCAGTCCCGGGACAGTTTTTTTAAGGAGTGAAAAACTGTTTTTT. Translating it yields CASSPGTVFLRSEKLFF. The entire variable domain, with the rest obtained from reference TRBV5-1 and TRBJ1-4, is as follows: KAGVTQTPRYLIKTRGQQVTLSCSPISGHRSVSWYQQTPGQGLQFLFEYFSETQRNKGNFPGRFSGRQFSNSRSEMNVSTLELGDSALYLCASSPGTVFLRSEKLFFGSGTQLSVL.

This clone was counted a single time. The chain carries TRBV5-4 and TRBJ1-4; 8 nucleotides agree with TRBD1. After removal of 1 base from V and 4 bases from J, the junction contained 6 bases not matched to a gene. Germline V gene data show CDR1 as SGHNT and CDR2 as YYREEE (reference sequence). This CDR3 comprises 16 residues. CDR3 region: CASSLSRGQGNEKLFF. CDR3 coding DNA: TGTGCCAGCAGCTTGTCCAGGGGGCAGGGTAATGAAAAACTGTTTTTT.